This TCR beta chain was obtained from a study of blood T cell repertoires in COVID-19. Study summary: Sources were T cells, B-cell-depleted T cells, or PBMCs; the material itself was cDNA or gDNA.

The CDR3 spans 15 residues. In germline, CDR1 is MGHDK, CDR2 SYGVNS. V gave up 3 bases and J gave up 5 bases; unmatched junction bases: 5. Sequenced by immunoSEQ multiplex PCR; TCRdb stores in-frame clones only, minus some. The sample has 180,000 or so clones; approximately 85% are singletons. V usage is TRBV25-1 and J usage is TRBJ1-4, with 8 bases fitting TRBD1. The sample was PBMCs or T cells enriched from blood (not recorded which). This receptor was identified in a woman aged 25 to 39 who had recovered from COVID-19. In DNA form, the CDR3 reads TGTGCCAGCAGTGATCAGGGGGCGCGGAATGAAAAACTGTTTTTT. Translated: CASSDQGARNEKLFF.